What follows are 25 T cell receptor beta chains derived from one specimen sequenced in a study of PD-L1 blockade in urothelial cancer. Some clones are missing from TCRdb's copy, which holds only in-frame ones; the method was immunoSEQ multiplex PCR. The sample records 95,000 to 100,000 clones, around 86% being singletons. As for time point: pretreatment peripheral blood. This sample comprised PBMCs, obtained around atezolizumab (anti-PD-L1) treatment. The receptor source for this set is a man aged 60 to 69 with urothelial cancer.

A single count supports this clone. The chain uses TRBV4-2 and TRBJ1-1; 9 bases line up with TRBD1. This CDR3 contains 15 residues. Germline-derived CDR1 and CDR2 are LGHNA and YNFKEQ. Germline trimming cut 3 bases from V and 5 bases from J; bases unmatched to any gene: 7. The CDR3 bases are TGTGCCAGCAGCCACCACGGACAGGGGAGGACTGAAGCTTTCTTT. Protein sequence: CASSHHGQGRTEAFF.

The chain combines TRBV9 with TRBJ2-1; 13 positions agree with TRBD2. The germline V gene has CDR1 SGDLS and CDR2 YYNGEE. Trimming removed 4 bases from V and 7 bases from J; junction bases left unmatched: 5. The CDR3 extends over 15 amino acids. This CDR3 reads CASSPWTSGRNEQFF. The CDR3 nucleotides read TGTGCCAGCAGCCCCTGGACTAGCGGGAGAAATGAGCAGTTCTTC.

The chain is built from TRBV30 and TRBJ2-7, with a weak D call TRBD2 (5 bases). Germline values: CDR1 GTSNPN, CDR2 SVGIG (reference sequence). V was cut by 3 bases and J by 2 bases, with 17 bases left in between. CDR3 length equals 15 residues. DNA of the CDR3: TGTGCCTGGAGAAGTCGGATAGCGTTTACCTACGAGCAGTACTTC. Its protein is CAWRSRIAFTYEQYF. The full variable domain, with the rest looked up from reference TRBV30 and TRBJ2-7, is SQTIHQWPATLVQPVGSPLSLECTVEGTSNPNLYWYRQAAGRGLQLLFYSVGIGQISSEVPQNLSASRPQDRQFILSSKKLLLSDSGFYLCAWRSRIAFTYEQYFGPGTRLTVT.

This rearrangement joins TRBV5-4 to TRBJ2-1; D perhaps matches TRBD1 (6 bases). The CDR3 covers 15 residues. Between the trimmed V and J ends, which lost 7 bases and 9 bases, there was a span of 23 bases. CDR1 is SGHNT and CDR2 is YYREEE in the germline V gene (reference sequence). CDR3 sequence (DNA): TGTGCCAGCGCGAGACAGGATGGGGGATTCGGTGAGCAGTTCTTC. Its protein product is CASARQDGGFGEQFF.

This chain connects TRBV29-1 to TRBJ2-5, with a possible D match to TRBD1 (6 bases). The last part of the DNA fits TRBJ2-7 better; the J call may be wrong. There are 11 residues in the CDR3. CDR1 and CDR2 from the germline V gene are SQVTM and ANQGSEA. The CDR3 reads CSVTGSDEQYF. CDR3 nucleotide sequence: TGCAGCGTTACAGGGAGCGACGAGCAGTACTTC.

V gene TRBV7-6 combines with J gene TRBJ1-5, with 7 bases identical to TRBD1. CDR1 is SGHVS and CDR2 is FNYEAQ in the germline V gene. V shed 5 bases, J shed 6 bases, and the junction held 10 bases outside the gene matches. The CDR3 extends over 15 amino acids. The CDR3 sequence is CASSPSQGWTQPQHF. DNA of the CDR3: TGTGCCAGCAGCCCCTCACAGGGGTGGACTCAGCCCCAGCATTTT.

The chain uses TRBV5-4 and TRBJ2-2; TRBD2 agrees at 13 bases. The ends lost 5 bases at V and 6 bases at J; junction bases unmatched: 4. CDR1 SGHNT and CDR2 YYREEE come from the germline V gene (reference sequence). The CDR3 is 15 amino acids. CDR3 sequence: CASRPGLAGAGELFF. DNA for the CDR3: TGTGCCAGCAGGCCTGGACTAGCGGGGGCCGGGGAGCTGTTTTTT.

This chain uses TRBV28 with TRBJ2-1; 7 nucleotides agree with TRBD2. V trimming: 3 bases; J trimming: 10 bases; junction bases outside the gene matches: 12. Germline V lookup: CDR1 MDHEN, CDR2 SYDVKM. CDR3 length equals 15 residues. CDR3 DNA: TGTGCCAGCAGTTTCCTGCGGGGGACCCCATCGGAGCAGTTCTTC. Protein sequence: CASSFLRGTPSEQFF.

The chain uses TRBV19 and TRBJ2-5; D remains ambiguous. The V end was cut by 5 bases, the J end by 2 bases, with 9 bases between. The CDR3 is 13 residues long. Looked up from germline, CDR1 is LNHDA and CDR2 is SQIVND (reference sequence). The CDR3 reads CASSQLAQETQYF. The CDR3 DNA is TGTGCCAGTAGTCAACTTGCTCAAGAGACCCAGTACTTC.

The V and J genes are TRBV6-1 and TRBJ2-3; 7 nucleotides match TRBD1. The CDR3 has 14 amino acids. CDR1 and CDR2 (germline): MNHNS, SASEGT. The ends lost 6 bases at V and 0 bases at J; junction bases unmatched: 3. For the CDR3, the DNA is TGTGCCAGCAGGAGGGGGCAGAGCACAGATACGCAGTATTTT. Translation gives CASRRGQSTDTQYF.

The chain links TRBV6-5 to TRBJ2-2; 13 bases line up with TRBD2. This CDR3 is built from 16 residues. Germline V gene sequence: CDR1 MNHEY, CDR2 SVGAGI. The trim removed 4 bases at V and 6 bases at J, leaving 5 bases unmatched. The CDR3: CASSFGLAGVSGELFF. The CDR3 coding sequence is TGTGCCAGCAGTTTCGGACTAGCGGGAGTATCCGGGGAGCTGTTTTTT.

The chain employs TRBV5-1 and TRBJ1-3, with a possible D match to TRBD1 (6 bases). From germline, CDR1 is SGHRS and CDR2 YFSETQ. V lost 5 bases and J lost 2, with 11 bases in between. CDR3 length equals 14 residues. For the CDR3, the DNA is TGCGCCAGCAGTACCCAGGGGACTGGAAACACCATATATTTT. Its translation: CASSTQGTGNTIYF.

CDR3 protein: CASRLAGGSTDTQYF. CDR3 DNA sequence: TGTGCCAGCAGGCTAGCGGGGGGATCCACAGATACGCAGTATTTT. V usage is TRBV6-4 and J usage is TRBJ2-3; 11 nucleotides match TRBD2. Germline values: CDR1 MRHNA, CDR2 SNTAGT. With 6 bases clipped from V and 2 bases from J, the junction kept 4 bases outside the gene matches. The CDR3 contains 15 residues.

The CDR3 sequence is CASSSRTGSDSEKLFF. DNA for the CDR3: TGCGCCAGCAGTTCAAGGACAGGTTCTGATAGTGAAAAACTGTTTTTT. The chain is built from TRBV4-1 and TRBJ1-4; 7 bases match TRBD1. This CDR3 region has 16 residues. With V trimmed by 6 bases and J by 7 bases, 14 bases remained unmatched. Germline lookup yields CDR1 MGHRA and CDR2 YSYEKL.

The chain joins TRBV6-5 to TRBJ2-3; 8 bases map to TRBD2. The CDR3 extends over 14 amino acids. V lost 0 bases to trimming and J lost 6 bases; unmatched junction nucleotides: 2. Germline CDR1 reads MNHEY; CDR2 reads SVGAGI. The CDR3 region has the DNA TGTGCCAGCAGTTACTCGCCGGGGGGGGATACGCAGTATTTT. Amino acids: CASSYSPGGDTQYF.

The chain uses TRBV28 and TRBJ2-2, with D perhaps matching TRBD1 (6 bases). Germline V gene data show CDR1 as MDHEN and CDR2 as SYDVKM. This CDR3 has 14 residues. V was trimmed by 4 bases and J by 1 base, leaving 7 bases between them. Here the CDR3 reads CASSSGQNTGELFF. DNA for the CDR3: TGTGCCAGCAGTTCGGGACAGAACACCGGGGAGCTGTTTTTT.

The chain is built from TRBV19 and TRBJ2-1, with TRBD2 identical over 14 bases. The CDR3 consists of 17 residues. Per germline, CDR1 LNHDA and CDR2 SQIVND (reference sequence). Trimming at V came to 6 bases and at J to 7 bases, leaving 11 bases not matched to a gene. This CDR3 reads CASRASLGTSGGNEQFF. For the CDR3, the DNA is TGTGCCAGTAGGGCCTCGTTGGGGACTAGCGGGGGAAATGAGCAGTTCTTC. Looking up the rest from reference TRBV19 and TRBJ2-1 gives the full variable domain: DGGITQSPKYLFRKEGQNVTLSCEQNLNHDAMYWYRQDPGQGLRLIYYSQIVNDFQKGDIAEGYSVSREKKESFPLTVTSAQKNPTAFYLCASRASLGTSGGNEQFFGPGTRLTVL.

This rearrangement joins TRBV18 to TRBJ2-5; 10 nucleotides align to TRBD2. Germline CDR1 and CDR2: KGHSH and LQKENI. This CDR3 spans 15 amino acids. V trimming: 0 bases; J trimming: 2 bases; junction bases outside the gene matches: 0. Written as DNA, the CDR3 is TGTGCCAGCTCACCACCTAGCGGGAGGCAAGAGACCCAGTACTTC. It specifies CASSPPSGRQETQYF.

The J gene is TRBJ2-1, the V gene TRBV19; no firm D call. The CDR3 length is 13 residues. From germline, CDR1 is LNHDA and CDR2 SQIVND (reference sequence). Deletions cut 5 bases from V and 3 bases from J, with 8 bases between. CDR3 in DNA: TGTGCCAGTAGTCGCACGGTCTACAATGAGCAGTTCTTC. Protein sequence: CASSRTVYNEQFF.

The CDR3 loop is CASSSPTTIAEQYF. CDR3 coding DNA: TGTGCCAGCAGTTCCCCCACGACAATTGCCGAGCAGTACTTC. The chain has TRBV28 and TRBJ2-7; no definite D call. The germline gives CDR1 MDHEN, CDR2 SYDVKM. V lost 4 bases to trimming and J lost 6 bases, with 16 bases between them. This CDR3 region has 14 residues.

This clone was observed a single time. DNA of the CDR3: TGTGCCAGCACCCAAGCTCTCGGGTACGAGCAGTACTTC. Its protein is CASTQALGYEQYF. V gene TRBV6-1 combines with J gene TRBJ2-5, with no clear D. With the DNA end fitting TRBJ2-7 better, the J assignment may be wrong. Germline V gene data show CDR1 as MNHNS and CDR2 as SASEGT. This CDR3 comprises 13 residues.

The chain has TRBV7-3 and TRBJ2-1; D is perhaps TRBD2 (6 bases). From germline, CDR1 is SGHTA and CDR2 FQGTGA. The CDR3 spans 12 residues. Trimming took 2 bases from V and 10 from J, leaving 9 bases between them. The DNA of the CDR3 is TGTGCCAGCAGCTTACAGGGAGGCGAGCAGTTCTTC. It specifies CASSLQGGEQFF.

In its sample, this clone was seen many times. The V gene is TRBV2, the J gene TRBJ2-7, with TRBD1 as a possible D gene (5 bases). V was clipped by 6 bases and J by 0 bases, with 12 bases between them. CDR3 length: 14 residues. Per germline, CDR1 SNHLY and CDR2 FYNNEI. CDR3 sequence reads: CASRVGADSYEQYF. The CDR3 bases are TGTGCCAGCAGGGTAGGGGCGGACTCCTACGAGCAGTACTTC.

The chain employs TRBV25-1 and TRBJ1-3; possible D gene TRBD1, 6 bases. Trimming cost V 3 bases and J 1 base, with 10 bases left between them. The CDR3 has 15 residues. Germline V gene lookup returns CDR1 MGHDK and CDR2 SYGVNS. The CDR3 reads CASSDTGTSGNTIYF. CDR3 bases: TGTGCCAGCAGTGATACCGGGACATCTGGAAACACCATATATTTT.

This sequence joins TRBV6-5 and TRBJ2-1; unclear D gene. The CDR3 totals 15 residues. Germline values: CDR1 MNHEY, CDR2 SVGAGI. V was shortened by 2 bases and J by 0 bases, with 8 bases between the two germline ends. The CDR3 DNA follows: TGTGCCAGCAGTTACGGGCCCCTCTCCTACAATGAGCAGTTCTTC. Translation: CASSYGPLSYNEQFF.